This TCR beta chain was retrieved from a study of T-cell reconstitution after alpha-beta-depleted transplantation in children. The TCRbeta library incorporated unique molecular identifiers. TCRdb processed the PCR reads anew with MiXCR; each CDR3 protein has one entry. Of over 150,000 distinct CDR3 sequences in the sample, approximately 6.8% were seen once. As regards this clonotype: Its antigen is currently unknown.

Study-wide results and caveats: Several hundred expanded graft clones reportedly were the source of alpha-beta T cells about two months after transplant. At the one-year point after transplant, T-cell counts and TCRbeta diversity were found to come mostly from T cells that had been newly produced. High day-60 TCRbeta diversity in some patients came from surviving recipient T cells and thymic progenitors.

Trimming left V 1 base short and J 4 bases short, with 8 bases between. Germline loops: CDR1 MGHRA, CDR2 YSYEKL. The CDR3 spans 13 residues. This clonotype was obtained from a girl under three years old with combined immunodeficiency, due to receive a stem cell transplant. Sequences were derived from PBMCs, sampled before TCRalphabeta/CD19-depleted stem cell transplant. The gene calls are TRBV4-1 and TRBJ2-7; no clear D. The CDR3 nucleotides read TGCGCCAGCAGCCAAGGATCTCTTTACGAGCAGTACTTC. Translating it yields CASSQGSLYEQYF.